These 8 T cell receptor beta chains were all obtained from the same sample, sequenced in a study of cytomegalovirus exposure and HLA in healthy donors. The study ran its PCR with 60 Vbeta and 13 Jbeta primers. Assay used: immunoSEQ multiplex PCR; TCRdb lists only in-frame clones, some missing. This table holds roughly 100,000 clones. The specimen was PBMCs. Source of these receptors: a woman aged 25 to 39 in good health and CMV-seronegative.

The chain recombines TRBV2 with TRBJ1-5; perhaps TRBD1 as D (5 bases). Germline V CDR1 and CDR2: SNHLY, FYNNEI. The CDR3 is 16 residues long. V lost 8 bases and J 3 bases, leaving 20 bases between the germline ends. For the CDR3, the DNA is TGTGCCAGCCTAGGTGGAGCCCGGGACTCCAATCAGCCCCAGCATTTT. The encoded protein is CASLGGARDSNQPQHF.

The chain uses TRBV30 and TRBJ1-1, with D uncertain. Germline V gene sequence: CDR1 GTSNPN, CDR2 SVGIG (reference sequence). This CDR3 spans 13 amino acids. V lost 3 bases and J 8 bases, leaving 16 bases between the germline ends. CDR3 in amino acids: CAWRSGVSGEAFF. DNA for the CDR3: TGTGCCTGGAGAAGTGGGGTTTCGGGGGAAGCTTTCTTT.

This chain connects TRBV11-2 to TRBJ1-6; TRBD1 might be the D (6 bases). V lost 1 base to trimming and J lost 8 bases, with 9 bases between them. The CDR3 is 14 amino acids. From germline, CDR1 is SGHAT and CDR2 FQNNGV. The CDR3 is CASSLAGDHSPLHF. The CDR3 region has the DNA TGTGCCAGCAGCTTAGCAGGGGACCATTCACCCCTCCACTTT.

The chain carries TRBV7-3 and TRBJ2-3; 10 bases are shared with TRBD2. The CDR3 spans 15 residues. With V trimmed by 3 bases and J by 4 bases, 4 bases remained unmatched. The germline gives CDR1 SGHTA, CDR2 FQGTGA. CDR3 nucleotide sequence: TGTGCCAGCAGCTTGCTAGCGGGAGAATCAGATACGCAGTATTTT. It specifies CASSLLAGESDTQYF.

The chain carries TRBV10-1 and TRBJ2-1; 9 bases align to TRBD2. From germline, CDR1 is WNHNN and CDR2 SYGVQD (reference sequence). This CDR3 is 15 amino acids long. After removal of 1 base from V and 7 bases from J, the junction contained 5 bases not matched to a gene. DNA of the CDR3: TGCGCCAGCAGTGAGTGGCGGGGGGGCCCTAATGAGCAGTTCTTC. Translating it yields CASSEWRGGPNEQFF.

The J gene is TRBJ1-3, the V gene TRBV6-1; TRBD1 matches at 8 bases. The V and J ends lost 3 bases and 3 bases, in that order; junction bases with no gene match: 4. Looked up from germline, CDR1 is MNHNS and CDR2 is SASEGT. The CDR3 loop spans 15 amino acids. DNA of the CDR3: TGTGCCAGCAGTGATGCAGGGGGCTTTGGAAACACCATATATTTT. Encoded protein: CASSDAGGFGNTIYF.

This chain joins TRBV6-6 and TRBJ1-2; D gene unclear. Germline lookup yields CDR1 MNHNY and CDR2 SVGAGI (reference sequence). V gave up 2 bases and J gave up 4 bases, with 14 bases separating them. The CDR3 extends over 15 amino acids. The CDR3 region has the DNA TGTGCCAGCAGTTACGTATCCCCGCGGGGCTATGGCTACACCTTC. It encodes CASSYVSPRGYGYTF.

The rearrangement links TRBV9 to TRBJ2-3; D is unresolved. The V end was cut by 2 bases, the J end by 2 bases, with 9 bases between. This CDR3 comprises 14 residues. Germline lookup yields CDR1 SGDLS and CDR2 YYNGEE. CDR3 sequence: CASSVDFLTDTQYF. The CDR3, as DNA: TGTGCCAGCAGCGTTGACTTTCTCACAGATACGCAGTATTTT.